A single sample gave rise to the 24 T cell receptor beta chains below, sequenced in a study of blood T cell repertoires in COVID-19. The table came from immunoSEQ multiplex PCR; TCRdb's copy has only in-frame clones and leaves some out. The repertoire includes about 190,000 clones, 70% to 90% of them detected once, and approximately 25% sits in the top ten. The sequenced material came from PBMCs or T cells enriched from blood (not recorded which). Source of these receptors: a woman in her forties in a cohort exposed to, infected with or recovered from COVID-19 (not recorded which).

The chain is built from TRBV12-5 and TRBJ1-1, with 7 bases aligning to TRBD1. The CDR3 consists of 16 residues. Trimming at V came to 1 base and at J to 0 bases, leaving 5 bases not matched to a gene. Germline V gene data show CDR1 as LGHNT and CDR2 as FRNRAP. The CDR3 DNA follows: TGTGCTAGTGGTTTGGGTGTCGACAGGGTGAACACTGAAGCTTTCTTT. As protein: CASGLGVDRVNTEAFF.

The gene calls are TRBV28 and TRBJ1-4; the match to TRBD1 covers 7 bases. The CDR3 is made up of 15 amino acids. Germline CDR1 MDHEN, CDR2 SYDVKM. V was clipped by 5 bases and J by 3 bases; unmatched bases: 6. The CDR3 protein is CASSLPGQSNEKLFF. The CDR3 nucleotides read TGTGCCAGCAGTCTACCGGGACAGTCTAATGAAAAACTGTTTTTT.

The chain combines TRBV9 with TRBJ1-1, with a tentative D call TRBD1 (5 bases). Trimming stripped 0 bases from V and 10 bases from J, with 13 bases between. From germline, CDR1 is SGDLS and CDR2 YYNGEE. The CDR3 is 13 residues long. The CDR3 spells CASSVGQTTGAFF. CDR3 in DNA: TGTGCCAGCAGCGTAGGGCAGACCACAGGAGCTTTCTTT.

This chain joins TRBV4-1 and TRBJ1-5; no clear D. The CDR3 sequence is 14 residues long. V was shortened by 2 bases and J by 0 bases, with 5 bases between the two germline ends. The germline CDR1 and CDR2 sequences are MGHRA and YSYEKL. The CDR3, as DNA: TGCGCCAGCAGCCAAACTAGTAGCAATCAGCCCCAGCATTTT. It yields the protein CASSQTSSNQPQHF.

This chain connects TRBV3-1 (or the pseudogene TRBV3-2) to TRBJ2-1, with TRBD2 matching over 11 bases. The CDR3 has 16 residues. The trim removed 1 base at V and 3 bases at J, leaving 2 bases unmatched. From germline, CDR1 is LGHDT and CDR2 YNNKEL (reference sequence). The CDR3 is CASSQVLAGGYNEQFF. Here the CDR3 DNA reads TGTGCCAGCAGCCAAGTTCTAGCGGGAGGCTACAATGAGCAGTTCTTC.

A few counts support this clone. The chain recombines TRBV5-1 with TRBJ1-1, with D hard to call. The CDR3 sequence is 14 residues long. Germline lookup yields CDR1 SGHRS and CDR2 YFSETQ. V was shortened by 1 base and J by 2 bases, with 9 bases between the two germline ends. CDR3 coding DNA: TGCGCCAGCAGCTTGTTCCAGGCAAACACTGAAGCTTTCTTT. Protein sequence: CASSLFQANTEAFF. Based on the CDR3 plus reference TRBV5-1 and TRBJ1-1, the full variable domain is KAGVTQTPRYLIKTRGQQVTLSCSPISGHRSVSWYQQTPGQGLQFLFEYFSETQRNKGNFPGRFSGRQFSNSRSEMNVSTLELGDSALYLCASSLFQANTEAFFGQGTRLTVV.

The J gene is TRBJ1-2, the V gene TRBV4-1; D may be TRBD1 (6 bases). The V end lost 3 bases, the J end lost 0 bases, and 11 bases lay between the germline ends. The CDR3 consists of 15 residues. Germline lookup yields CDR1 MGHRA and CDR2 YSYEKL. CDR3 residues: CASSQGTSANYGYTF. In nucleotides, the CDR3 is TGCGCCAGCAGCCAGGGGACATCTGCTAACTATGGCTACACCTTC.

The CDR3, as DNA: TGTGCCAGCAGCTTAGCGCGGGGAGCTGGGGCCAACGTCCTGACTTTC. This translates into CASSLARGAGANVLTF. The chain joins TRBV7-9 to TRBJ2-6, with D possibly TRBD2 on 6 matching bases. Looked up from germline, CDR1 is SEHNR and CDR2 is FQNEAQ (reference sequence). The CDR3 extends over 16 amino acids. Trimming pared 0 bases from V and 2 bases from J, leaving 8 bases between.

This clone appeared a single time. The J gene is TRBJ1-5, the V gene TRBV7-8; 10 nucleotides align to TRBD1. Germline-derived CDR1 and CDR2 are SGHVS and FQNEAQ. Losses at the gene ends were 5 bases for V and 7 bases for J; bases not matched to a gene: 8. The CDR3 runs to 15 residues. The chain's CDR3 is CASSPTTGGVQPQHF. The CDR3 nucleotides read TGTGCCAGCAGCCCCACGACAGGGGGCGTACAGCCCCAGCATTTT. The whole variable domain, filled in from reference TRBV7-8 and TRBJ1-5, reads GAGVSQSPRYKVAKRGQDVALRCDPISGHVSLFWYQQALGQGPEFLTYFQNEAQLDKSGLPSDRFFAERPEGSVSTLKIQRTQQEDSAVYLCASSPTTGGVQPQHFGDGTRLSIL.

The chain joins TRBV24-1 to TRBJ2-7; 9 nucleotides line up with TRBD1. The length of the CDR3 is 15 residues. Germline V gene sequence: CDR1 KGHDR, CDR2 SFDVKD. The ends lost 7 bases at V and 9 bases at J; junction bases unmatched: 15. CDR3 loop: CATSHEGQGLRGQYF. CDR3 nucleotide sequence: TGTGCCACCAGCCACGAGGGACAGGGACTACGAGGGCAGTACTTC.

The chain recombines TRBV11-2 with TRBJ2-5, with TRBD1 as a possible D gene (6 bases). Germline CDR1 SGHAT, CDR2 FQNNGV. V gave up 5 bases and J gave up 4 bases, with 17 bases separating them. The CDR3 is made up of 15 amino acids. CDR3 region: CASSLPGRGGETQYF. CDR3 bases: TGTGCCAGCAGCCTCCCTGGCAGGGGTGGAGAGACCCAGTACTTC.

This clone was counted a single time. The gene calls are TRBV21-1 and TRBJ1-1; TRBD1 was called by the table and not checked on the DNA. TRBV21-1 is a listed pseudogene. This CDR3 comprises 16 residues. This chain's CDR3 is CASSKTRQGKNTEAFF. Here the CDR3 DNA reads TGTGCCAGCAGCAAAACTAGACAGGGAAAGAACACTGAAGCTTTCTTT.

The CDR3 DNA follows: TGTGCCAGCAGCGACAGAGAATATAGCACAGATACGCAGTATTTT. Translating gives CASSDREYSTDTQYF. This rearrangement joins TRBV11-3 to TRBJ2-3; possibly TRBD1 for D (5 bases). V was clipped by 5 bases and J by 0 bases, with 12 bases between them. Germline CDR1 reads SGHNT; CDR2 reads YENEEA. The CDR3 loop spans 15 amino acids.

The CDR3 sequence: CASSKQGLNTEAFF. CDR3 bases: TGCGCCAGCAGCAAACAGGGCTTGAACACTGAAGCTTTCTTT. The V gene is TRBV4-1, the J gene TRBJ1-1, with D tentatively TRBD1 (6 bases). The CDR3 extends over 14 amino acids. V dropped 5 bases and J dropped 0 bases, with 10 bases sitting between them. In germline, CDR1 is MGHRA, CDR2 YSYEKL.

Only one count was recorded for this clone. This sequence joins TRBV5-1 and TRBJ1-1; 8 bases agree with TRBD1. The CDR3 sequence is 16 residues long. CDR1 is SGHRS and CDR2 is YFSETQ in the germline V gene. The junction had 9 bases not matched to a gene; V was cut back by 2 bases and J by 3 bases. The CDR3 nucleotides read TGCGCCAGCAGCTTCTCACAGGGGGAGGCCTACACTGAAGCTTTCTTT. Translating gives CASSFSQGEAYTEAFF.

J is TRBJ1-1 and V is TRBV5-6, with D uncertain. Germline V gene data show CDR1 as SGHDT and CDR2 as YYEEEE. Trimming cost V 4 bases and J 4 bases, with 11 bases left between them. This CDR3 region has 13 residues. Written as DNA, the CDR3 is TGTGCCAGCAGCCCCGGCCCGGGCACTGAAGCTTTCTTT. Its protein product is CASSPGPGTEAFF.

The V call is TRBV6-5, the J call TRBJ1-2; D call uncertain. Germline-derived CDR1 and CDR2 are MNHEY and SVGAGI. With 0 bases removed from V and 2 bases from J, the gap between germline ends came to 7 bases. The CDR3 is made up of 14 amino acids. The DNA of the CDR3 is TGTGCCAGCAGTTACTCCCCAGTCAACTATGGCTACACCTTC. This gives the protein CASSYSPVNYGYTF.

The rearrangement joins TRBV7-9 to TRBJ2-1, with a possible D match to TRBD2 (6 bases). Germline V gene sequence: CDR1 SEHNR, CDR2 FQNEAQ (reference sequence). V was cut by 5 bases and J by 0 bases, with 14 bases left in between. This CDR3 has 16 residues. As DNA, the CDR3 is TGTGCCAGCAGCGCCCGTGCTAGCGCCTCCTACAATGAGCAGTTCTTC. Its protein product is CASSARASASYNEQFF.

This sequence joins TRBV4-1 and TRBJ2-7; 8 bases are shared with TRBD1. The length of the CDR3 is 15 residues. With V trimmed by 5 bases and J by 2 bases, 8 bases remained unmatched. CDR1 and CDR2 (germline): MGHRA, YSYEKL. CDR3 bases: TGCGCCAGCAGCTGGGTTGGGACAGGTGCCTACGAGCAGTACTTC. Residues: CASSWVGTGAYEQYF.

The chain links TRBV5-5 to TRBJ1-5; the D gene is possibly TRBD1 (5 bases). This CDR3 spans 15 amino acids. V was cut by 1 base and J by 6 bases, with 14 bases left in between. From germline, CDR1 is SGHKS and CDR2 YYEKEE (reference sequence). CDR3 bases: TGTGCCAGCAGCTTGAGTCAGGGAGGGTTTCAGCCCCAGCATTTT. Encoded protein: CASSLSQGGFQPQHF.

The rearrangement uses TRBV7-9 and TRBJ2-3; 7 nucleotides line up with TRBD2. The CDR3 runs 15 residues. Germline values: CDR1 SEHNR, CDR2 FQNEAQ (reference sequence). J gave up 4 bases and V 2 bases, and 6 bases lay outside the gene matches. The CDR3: CASSLIGGGADTQYF. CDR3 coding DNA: TGTGCCAGCAGCTTAATAGGCGGGGGAGCAGATACGCAGTATTTT.

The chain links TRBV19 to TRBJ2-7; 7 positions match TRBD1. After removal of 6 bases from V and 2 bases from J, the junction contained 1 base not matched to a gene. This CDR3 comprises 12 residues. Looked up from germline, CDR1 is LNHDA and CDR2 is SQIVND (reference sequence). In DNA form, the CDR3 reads TGTGCCAGTAGCGGACAGGCCTACGAGCAGTACTTC. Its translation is CASSGQAYEQYF.

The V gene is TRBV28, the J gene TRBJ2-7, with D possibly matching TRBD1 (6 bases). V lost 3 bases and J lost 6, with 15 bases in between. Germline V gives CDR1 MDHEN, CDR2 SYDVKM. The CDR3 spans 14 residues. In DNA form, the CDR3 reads TGTGCCAGCAGTTTTATTGGTACAGGGCTCGAGCAGTACTTC. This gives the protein CASSFIGTGLEQYF.

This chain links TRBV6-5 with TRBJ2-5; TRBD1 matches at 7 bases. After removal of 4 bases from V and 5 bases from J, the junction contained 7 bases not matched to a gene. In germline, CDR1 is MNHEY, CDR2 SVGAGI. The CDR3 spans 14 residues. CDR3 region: CASSSEGAHETQYF. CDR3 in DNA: TGTGCCAGCAGTTCTGAGGGGGCCCACGAGACCCAGTACTTC.